This T cell receptor beta chain appears in the sequencing data of a study of blood T cell repertoires in COVID-19. V lost 5 bases to trimming and J lost 8 bases, with 18 bases between them. This CDR3 comprises 14 residues. Per the germline V gene, CDR1 is MDHEN and CDR2 is SYDVKM. Clones were sequenced by immunoSEQ multiplex PCR, and TCRdb holds only the in-frame ones, with some missing. The data contain some 300,000 clones, roughly 86% of them seen just once; the ten biggest clones take up approximately 1%. In terms of age and location, participants ranged from roughly 18 to 89 years and lived in approximately 24 US areas.

This clonotype was obtained from a woman aged 25-40 years who had recovered from COVID-19. The sample taken for sequencing was PBMCs or T cells enriched from blood (not recorded which). V usage is TRBV28 and J usage is TRBJ1-2, with D tentatively TRBD1 (6 bases). CDR3 nucleotide sequence: TGTGCCAGCAGTCCCCAAAACAGGGTGAGCGGCTACACCTTC. Protein sequence: CASSPQNRVSGYTF.